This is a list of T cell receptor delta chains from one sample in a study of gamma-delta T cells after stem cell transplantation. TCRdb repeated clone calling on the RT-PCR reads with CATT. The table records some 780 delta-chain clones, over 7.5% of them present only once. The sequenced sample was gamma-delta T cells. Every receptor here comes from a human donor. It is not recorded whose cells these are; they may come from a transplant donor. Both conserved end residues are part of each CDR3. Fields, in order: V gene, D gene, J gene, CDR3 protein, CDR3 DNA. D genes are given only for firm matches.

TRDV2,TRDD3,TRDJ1,CACDDLTGGYATDKLIF,TGTGCCTGTGACGACTTAACTGGGGGATACGCGACCGATAAACTCATCTTT